This entry is about one T cell receptor (beta chain). In the authors' workflow: Reference gene primer amplification yielded estimated nucleated cell counts. The repertoire was sequenced with immunoSEQ multiplex PCR; TCRdb's copy has only in-frame clones and lacks some. V and J calls and clone size come straight from that table; D and trimming were deduced from the DNA. The sample includes 65,000 or so clones, roughly 84% of them seen just once. This specimen belongs to a study of blood T cell repertoires in COVID-19. At the level of the study: COVID-19 samples collected from the United States, Italy and Spain covered acute and convalescent phases. In each case, the material was cDNA or gDNA derived from T cells, B-cell-depleted T cells, or PBMCs.

Germline V gene sequence: CDR1 MNHEY, CDR2 SVGAGI. Trimming took off 7 bases at V and 5 bases at J, with 17 bases between the two ends. The CDR3 runs to 14 residues. This sequence was found in a man in his thirties or forties with COVID-19, enrolled during active disease. Sequencing input: peripheral blood. This sequence joins TRBV6-5 and TRBJ2-5, with D maybe TRBD1 (5 bases). The CDR3 coding sequence is TGTGCCAGCAAAAAGGACACTCTAAGGGAGACCCAGTACTTC. Amino acid sequence: CASKKDTLRETQYF.